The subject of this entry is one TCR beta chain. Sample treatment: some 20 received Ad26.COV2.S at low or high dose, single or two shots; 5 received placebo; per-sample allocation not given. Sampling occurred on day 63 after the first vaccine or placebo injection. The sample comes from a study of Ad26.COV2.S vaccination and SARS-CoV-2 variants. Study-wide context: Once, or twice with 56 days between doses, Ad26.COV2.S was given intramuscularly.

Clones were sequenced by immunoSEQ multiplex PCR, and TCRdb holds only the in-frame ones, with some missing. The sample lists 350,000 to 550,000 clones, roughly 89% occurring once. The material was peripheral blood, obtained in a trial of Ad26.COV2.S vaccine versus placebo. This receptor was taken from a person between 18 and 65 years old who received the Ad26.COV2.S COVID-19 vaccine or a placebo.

The CDR3 reads CAISDPAGGPGIQYF. The DNA for the CDR3 is TGTGCCATCAGTGACCCGGCGGGGGGGCCTGGCATTCAGTACTTC. The rearrangement links TRBV10-3 to TRBJ2-4; 9 bases match TRBD2. Germline-derived CDR1 and CDR2 are ENHRY and SYGVKD. V was pared by 3 bases and J by 9 bases, with 9 bases of the junction left unmatched. This CDR3 spans 15 amino acids.